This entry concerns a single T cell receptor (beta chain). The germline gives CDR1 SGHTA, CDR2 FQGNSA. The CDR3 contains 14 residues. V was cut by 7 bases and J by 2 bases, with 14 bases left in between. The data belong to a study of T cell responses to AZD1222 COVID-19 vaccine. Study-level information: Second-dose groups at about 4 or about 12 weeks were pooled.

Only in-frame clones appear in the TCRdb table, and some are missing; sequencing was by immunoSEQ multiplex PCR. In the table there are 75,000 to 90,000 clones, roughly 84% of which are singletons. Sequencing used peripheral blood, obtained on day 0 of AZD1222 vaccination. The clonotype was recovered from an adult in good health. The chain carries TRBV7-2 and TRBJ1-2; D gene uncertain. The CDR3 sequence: CASKPGSTNYGYTF. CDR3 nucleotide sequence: TGTGCCAGCAAACCAGGATCTACGAACTATGGCTACACCTTC.